This paragraph covers one TCR beta chain sequence. This sample is drawn from a study of tumor-infiltrating lymphocytes in oesophageal squamous cell carcinoma. TCRdb re-analysed the PCR reads in MiXCR, keeping a single row per CDR3 protein. Of about 21,000 distinct CDR3 sequences in the sample, around 33% were seen once. The length of the CDR3 is 15 residues. V was pared by 4 bases and J by 5 bases, with 7 bases of the junction left unmatched. CDR1 and CDR2 from the germline V gene are SGHKS and YYEKEE (reference sequence). The gene calls are TRBV5-5 and TRBJ2-5, with 11 bases lining up with TRBD1. Sequencing was performed on esophageal tumor tissue. The receptor was isolated from a male donor with esophageal squamous cell carcinoma. As DNA, the CDR3 is TGTGCCAGCAGCATGACCGGGACAGGGGGTGAGACCCAGTACTTC. Translated, it gives CASSMTGTGGETQYF.